What follows describes a single T cell receptor (beta chain). The data belong to a study of blood T cell repertoires in COVID-19. Whole-study context: Some COVID-19 samples were acute and others convalescent; all came from the United States, Italy and Spain.

Original processing methods: Amplification with reference gene primers provided the estimates of nucleated cell counts. Profiled with immunoSEQ multiplex PCR; TCRdb holds only in-frame clones, not every one. From that table come the V and J calls and clone size; the DNA was used to work out D and trimming. Here the sample spans 250,000 to 300,000 clones, 85% to 90% being singletons. Input material: peripheral blood. The TCR comes from a man between 18 and 29 years old with active or convalescent COVID-19.

The DNA for the CDR3 is TGTGCCATCAGTGAATCGCGGCAGCCCCAGCATTTT. The encoded protein is CAISESRQPQHF. The chain carries TRBV10-3 and TRBJ1-5; D is uncertain. This CDR3 comprises 12 residues. Germline loops: CDR1 ENHRY, CDR2 SYGVKD. Trimming stripped 3 bases from V and 7 bases from J, with 7 bases between.